The rows below give T cell receptor beta chains drawn from one sample of a study of blood T cell repertoires in COVID-19. Sequencing was performed with immunoSEQ multiplex PCR; in TCRdb, only in-frame clones are kept and a portion is missing. The sample lists 330,000 or so clones, about nine tenths occurring once. The sample was peripheral blood. All receptors come from a man aged 25-40 years with COVID-19, enrolled during active disease. Both conserved end residues are part of each CDR3. The D gene is left open where the match is weak.

TRBJ2-7 | TRBD2 | TRBV9 | CASSPRTSSYEQYF
TRBJ2-1 | TRBD2 | TRBV11-2 | CASSFLAGGLGNEQFF
TRBJ2-7 | TRBD1 | TRBV28 | CASSLTGTGIYEQYF
TRBJ2-5 | TRBD2 | TRBV11-2 | CASSSQLAGGHETQYF
TRBJ1-2 | . | TRBV19 | CASSVQGLGYGYTF
TRBJ2-7 | TRBD1 | TRBV18 | CASSPDGTGIYEQYF
TRBJ2-7 | TRBD1 | TRBV12-3/TRBV12-4 | CASSMGQGYEQYF
TRBJ1-2 | TRBD1 | TRBV29-1 | CSVARDRKEGYTF
TRBJ2-7 | . | TRBV15 | CATSRDPRSSYEQYF
TRBJ2-3 | . | TRBV6-6 | CASSYSDSTDTQYF
TRBJ1-6 | TRBD1 | TRBV6-6 | CASSRTTGAILDSPLHF
TRBJ2-5 | TRBD1 | TRBV6-6 | CASSQPGQGETQYF
TRBJ2-1 | TRBD2 | TRBV11-2 | CASRLGGTTETGEQFF
TRBJ2-7 | . | TRBV18 | CASSPRGAYEQYF